What follows describes a single T cell receptor (beta chain). What it binds is unknown. It was with 60 Vbeta and 13 Jbeta primers that the PCR ran. Assay: immunoSEQ multiplex PCR; the TCRdb copy retains only in-frame clones and omits some. The repertoire table contains about 64,000 clones. The CDR3 has 15 residues. The germline V and J ends were trimmed by 2 bases and 0 bases, with 9 bases remaining between them. CDR1 is MGHDK, CDR2 SYGVNS, per germline. These data are taken from a study of cytomegalovirus exposure and HLA in healthy donors. On the study more broadly: Out of about 170 million T cells, an earlier analysis found 117 million unique TCR beta sequences in total. An early release of data contained roughly 90 million unique TCRs, which came from HLA-typed donors. General study findings and limits: In a later analysis, a missense DCLRE1C variant was linked to TCR beta V- and J-gene trimming.

The specimen was PBMCs. The chain combines TRBV25-1 with TRBJ2-3, with D perhaps matching TRBD2 (5 bases). This TCR was sampled from a woman aged 18-29 years in good health and CMV-seronegative. The CDR3 loop reads CASSEGSLSTDTQYF. The CDR3 nucleotides are TGTGCCAGCAGTGAAGGGAGCCTTAGCACAGATACGCAGTATTTT. The whole variable domain, remainder taken from reference TRBV25-1 and TRBJ2-3, is EADIYQTPRYLVIGTGKKITLECSQTMGHDKMYWYQQDPGMELHLIHYSYGVNSTEKGDLSSESTVSRIRTEHFPLTLESARPSHTSQYLCASSEGSLSTDTQYFGPGTRLTVL.